The 8 T cell receptor beta chains listed next were all sequenced from one sample in a study of blood T cell repertoires in COVID-19. Assay used: immunoSEQ multiplex PCR; TCRdb lists only in-frame clones, some missing. The table lists roughly 160,000 clones, roughly 85% of them singletons, with roughly 1% in the top ten. The material sequenced was peripheral blood. These receptors were obtained from a man between 35 and 55 years old with acute or convalescent COVID-19.

The chain carries TRBV25-1 and TRBJ2-7, with TRBD1 matching 8 bases. The CDR3 extends over 14 amino acids. After removal of 2 bases from V and 5 bases from J, the junction contained 5 bases not matched to a gene. Germline values: CDR1 MGHDK, CDR2 SYGVNS. CDR3 nucleotide sequence: TGTGCCAGCAGTGAAGTCGGACAGGGCCACGAGCAGTACTTC. This gives the protein CASSEVGQGHEQYF.

This chain connects TRBV7-2 to TRBJ1-5; no firm D call. V was shortened by 8 bases and J by 2 bases, with 16 bases between the two germline ends. CDR3 size: 15 residues. From germline, CDR1 is SGHTA and CDR2 FQGNSA. The CDR3: CASVPPGRGNQPQHF. The CDR3 bases are TGTGCCAGCGTACCCCCGGGGAGGGGCAATCAGCCCCAGCATTTT.

The chain couples TRBV7-2 to TRBJ2-7; D gene unclear. Germline lookup yields CDR1 SGHTA and CDR2 FQGNSA. The CDR3 sequence is 15 residues long. V lost 1 base and J lost 0, with 10 bases in between. CDR3 protein: CASSLGSVASYEQYF. CDR3 in DNA: TGTGCCAGCAGCTTAGGTTCAGTTGCCTCCTACGAGCAGTACTTC.

This clone was picked up one time. CDR3 sequence: CAWSDLGSGGQYF. The DNA for the CDR3 is TGTGCCTGGAGTGATTTGGGCAGCGGCGGGCAGTACTTC. The chain combines TRBV30 with TRBJ2-7, with D perhaps TRBD2 (5 bases). This CDR3 has 13 residues. Germline V CDR1 and CDR2: GTSNPN, SVGIG (reference sequence). V was pared by 1 base and J by 9 bases, with 16 bases between.

The chain combines TRBV23-1 with TRBJ2-5; TRBD1 might be the D (7 bases). TRBV23-1 is sorted into the ORF group, with uncertain function. There are 16 residues in the CDR3. V was pared by 0 bases and J by 3 bases, with 14 bases between. CDR3 amino acids: CASSQSRGGGEETQYF. The CDR3 DNA sequence: TGCGCCAGCAGTCAATCGAGAGGGGGCGGGGAAGAGACCCAGTACTTC.

CDR3 in amino acids: CSASVWGGSSYNEQFF. The CDR3 bases are TGCAGTGCTAGTGTCTGGGGGGGGAGCTCCTACAATGAGCAGTTCTTC. The chain employs TRBV20-1 and TRBJ2-1; 7 bases fit TRBD2. Unmatched junction bases numbered 8, after V lost 3 bases and J lost 0 bases. The V gene's germline CDR1 is DFQATT and CDR2 SNEGSKA (reference sequence). There are 16 residues in the CDR3.

The gene calls are TRBV25-1 and TRBJ2-5, with a weak D call TRBD1 (6 bases). Germline lookup yields CDR1 MGHDK and CDR2 SYGVNS. Between the trimmed V and J ends, which lost 4 bases and 2 bases, there was a span of 17 bases. The CDR3 covers 16 residues. The CDR3 bases are TGTGCCAGCAGTGGCGGGTGGGGGCCCGTTCAAGAGACCCAGTACTTC. It translates to CASSGGWGPVQETQYF.

The chain carries TRBV5-6 and TRBJ1-5; tentative D call: TRBD1 (6 bases). Germline V gene sequence: CDR1 SGHDT, CDR2 YYEEEE. This CDR3 region has 12 residues. Trimming took 1 base from V and 11 from J, leaving 10 bases between them. The CDR3 region has the DNA TGTGCCAGCAGCTTGCGGGACACCGCCCAGCATTTT. Residues: CASSLRDTAQHF.